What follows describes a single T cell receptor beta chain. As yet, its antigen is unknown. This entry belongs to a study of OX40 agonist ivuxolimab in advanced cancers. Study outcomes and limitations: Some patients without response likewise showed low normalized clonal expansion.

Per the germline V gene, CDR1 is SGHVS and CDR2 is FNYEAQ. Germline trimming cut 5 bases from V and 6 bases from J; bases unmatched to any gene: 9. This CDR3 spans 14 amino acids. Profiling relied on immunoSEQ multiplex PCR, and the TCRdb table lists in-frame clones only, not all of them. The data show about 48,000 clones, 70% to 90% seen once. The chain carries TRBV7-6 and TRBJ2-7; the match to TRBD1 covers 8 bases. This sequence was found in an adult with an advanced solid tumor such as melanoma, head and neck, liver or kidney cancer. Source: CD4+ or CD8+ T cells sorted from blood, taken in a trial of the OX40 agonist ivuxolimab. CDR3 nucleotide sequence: TGTGCCAGCAGCCCACCGCCGACAGGGGTCGAGCAGTACTTC. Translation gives CASSPPPTGVEQYF.